The 29 T cell receptor beta chains given below trace back to one sample, sequenced in a study of blood T cell repertoires in COVID-19. Sequencing was performed with immunoSEQ multiplex PCR; in TCRdb, only in-frame clones are kept and a portion is missing. Among 150,000 or so clones listed, over 75% were seen once. The specimen was PBMCs or T cells enriched from blood (not recorded which). The receptors derive from a man aged 45-65 years who had recovered from COVID-19.

This clone was seen more than once but under ten times. The chain uses TRBV7-3 and TRBJ1-2, with 7 bases aligning to TRBD1. The CDR3 covers 14 residues. The trim removed 5 bases at V and 7 bases at J, leaving 10 bases unmatched. Looked up from germline, CDR1 is SGHTA and CDR2 is FQGTGA. CDR3 protein: CASSPSGGVSGYTF. The CDR3 nucleotides are TGTGCCAGCAGCCCTTCAGGGGGAGTAAGTGGCTACACCTTC.

This clone was picked up a small number of times. This chain connects TRBV2 to TRBJ2-7; 7 bases line up with TRBD1. Germline V gives CDR1 SNHLY, CDR2 FYNNEI. V shed 3 bases and J 3 bases; nucleotides not matched to a gene: 8. The CDR3 contains 15 residues. The CDR3 region is CASSERTGSNYEQYF. As DNA, the CDR3 is TGTGCCAGCAGTGAGAGGACAGGATCTAACTACGAGCAGTACTTC. Complete variable domain (other parts from reference TRBV2 and TRBJ2-7): EPEVTQTPSHQVTQMGQEVILRCVPISNHLYFYWYRQILGQKVEFLVSFYNNEISEKSEIFDDQFSVERPDGSNFTLKIRSTKLEDSAMYFCASSERTGSNYEQYFGPGTRLTVT.

The genes are TRBV7-2 and TRBJ2-1, with D perhaps matching TRBD2 (7 bases). Trimming removed 2 bases from V and 3 bases from J, with 14 bases in between. Germline loops: CDR1 SGHTA, CDR2 FQGNSA. This CDR3 has 16 amino acids. For the CDR3, the DNA is TGTGCCAGCAGCTTAAGAGGGGGGGTATTCTACAATGAGCAGTTCTTC. Translating gives CASSLRGGVFYNEQFF.

The rearrangement links TRBV18 to TRBJ2-2; a weak D match, TRBD2 (6 bases). Trimming removed 4 bases at V and 0 bases at J, with 9 bases between. The germline gives CDR1 KGHSH, CDR2 LQKENI. The CDR3 runs 15 residues. The CDR3 reads CASSLGGPNTGELFF. The CDR3 coding sequence is TGTGCCAGCTCACTCGGAGGGCCGAACACCGGGGAGCTGTTTTTT. The full variable domain, with the rest looked up from reference TRBV18 and TRBJ2-2, is NAGVMQNPRHLVRRRGQEARLRCSPMKGHSHVYWYRQLPEEGLKFMVYLQKENIIDESGMPKERFSAEFPKEGPSILRIQQVVRGDSAAYFCASSLGGPNTGELFFGEGSRLTVL.

The chain combines TRBV11-2 with TRBJ1-1, with no clear D. Deletions cut 7 bases from V and 5 bases from J, with 17 bases between. The CDR3 sequence is 14 residues long. Germline CDR1 is SGHAT and CDR2 is FQNNGV. The CDR3 DNA sequence: TGTGCCAGCACCTACGGGAGGCGGCGGACTGAAGCTTTCTTT. It is translated as CASTYGRRRTEAFF. The whole variable domain, filled in from reference TRBV11-2 and TRBJ1-1, reads EAGVAQSPRYKIIEKRQSVAFWCNPISGHATLYWYQQILGQGPKLLIQFQNNGVVDDSQLPKDRFSAERLKGVDSTLKIQPAKLEDSAVYLCASTYGRRRTEAFFGQGTRLTVV.

This clone occurred a few times. V and J are TRBV19 and TRBJ1-4; no clear D gene. Looked up from germline, CDR1 is LNHDA and CDR2 is SQIVND (reference sequence). The CDR3 sequence is 11 residues long. The ends were cut back, 7 bases at V and 5 bases at J, with 5 bases in the middle. Here the CDR3 DNA reads TGTGCCAGTACCCGGAATGAAAAACTGTTTTTT. Protein: CASTRNEKLFF.

V and J are TRBV28 and TRBJ1-5; 7 bases line up with TRBD1. The germline gives CDR1 MDHEN, CDR2 SYDVKM. CDR3 length equals 17 residues. V lost 5 bases, J lost 4 bases, and 14 bases stayed unmatched. CDR3 sequence reads: CASSATPTDRYNQPQHF. The DNA for the CDR3 is TGTGCCAGCAGTGCCACCCCAACGGACAGGTATAATCAGCCCCAGCATTTT.

The chain joins TRBV15 to TRBJ1-3, with TRBD1 as a possible D gene (5 bases). Per the germline V gene, CDR1 is LNHNV and CDR2 is YYDKDF (reference sequence). The CDR3 runs to 15 residues. Trimming shortened V by 0 bases and J by 2 bases, and 8 bases separated the two germline ends. The CDR3, as DNA: TGTGCCACCAGCAGAGATCGGGGGGCTGGAAACACCATATATTTT. Translated, it gives CATSRDRGAGNTIYF.

The chain has TRBV7-3 and TRBJ2-1, with D possibly matching TRBD2 (6 bases). Germline CDR1 reads SGHTA; CDR2 reads FQGTGA. The CDR3 loop spans 15 amino acids. V was shortened by 2 bases and J by 5 bases, with 13 bases between the two germline ends. DNA of the CDR3: TGTGCCAGCAGCTTATCCGGGACTGCTCACAATGAGCAGTTCTTC. Translating gives CASSLSGTAHNEQFF.

The chain carries TRBV4-2 and TRBJ1-1; no clear D gene. CDR3 length: 14 residues. Trimming shortened V by 5 bases and J by 1 base, and 11 bases separated the two germline ends. Germline V gene lookup returns CDR1 LGHNA and CDR2 YNFKEQ. For the CDR3, the DNA is TGTGCCAGCAGCTCGGGATTTGCGAACACTGAAGCTTTCTTT. The encoded protein is CASSSGFANTEAFF.

There are a few counts of this clone. The CDR3 region has the DNA TGTGCCACCAGTGATTCCGGGACAGGGGGCAGCACAGATACGCAGTATTTT. It specifies CATSDSGTGGSTDTQYF. This rearrangement joins TRBV24-1 to TRBJ2-3, with TRBD1 identical over 12 bases. V shed 2 bases, J shed 0 bases, and the junction held 2 bases outside the gene matches. The CDR3 extends over 17 amino acids. Germline-derived CDR1 and CDR2 are KGHDR and SFDVKD.

The chain combines TRBV28 with TRBJ2-7; 8 positions match TRBD2. The germline CDR1 and CDR2 sequences are MDHEN and SYDVKM. This CDR3 has 15 amino acids. Trimming at V came to 2 bases and at J to 2 bases, leaving 5 bases not matched to a gene. CDR3 region: CASSLGGSGAYEQYF. The CDR3 DNA reads TGTGCCAGCAGTTTAGGGGGTAGCGGGGCCTACGAGCAGTACTTC.

The J gene is TRBJ2-2, the V gene TRBV15, with D unclear. From germline, CDR1 is LNHNV and CDR2 YYDKDF (reference sequence). The V gene lost 0 bases and the J gene lost 5 bases, with 7 bases spanning the gap. There are 14 residues in the CDR3. DNA of the CDR3: TGTGCCACCAGCAGAGATCTGGCAACCGGGGAGCTGTTTTTT. Residues: CATSRDLATGELFF.

This chain connects TRBV29-1 to TRBJ2-2; 8 nucleotides line up with TRBD2. This CDR3 spans 15 amino acids. The germline CDR1 and CDR2 sequences are SQVTM and ANQGSEA. V was clipped by 3 bases and J by 4 bases; unmatched bases: 7. CDR3 coding DNA: TGCAGCGTTGATTCTCAGCGGGGGTCCACCGGGGAGCTGTTTTTT. Its translation is CSVDSQRGSTGELFF.

The chain is built from TRBV13 and TRBJ1-2; 9 positions agree with TRBD1. Germline CDR1 and CDR2: PRHDT and FYEKMQ (reference sequence). The CDR3 is made up of 16 amino acids. With V trimmed by 5 bases and J by 8 bases, 15 bases remained unmatched. CDR3 DNA sequence: TGTGCCAGCAGCGCATCCGGGACAGGGACCTCTAGAGGCTACACCTTC. This codes for CASSASGTGTSRGYTF.

The genes are TRBV9 and TRBJ2-1, with D perhaps TRBD2 (6 bases). Trimming removed 0 bases from V and 4 bases from J, with 14 bases in between. Germline V CDR1 and CDR2: SGDLS, YYNGEE. The CDR3 has 16 amino acids. CDR3 DNA sequence: TGTGCCAGCAGCGTAGCTGACAGCGGGTTATACAATGAGCAGTTCTTC. Encoded protein: CASSVADSGLYNEQFF.

The chain carries TRBV7-9 and TRBJ1-3; D remains ambiguous. The V end lost 4 bases, the J end lost 0 bases, and 7 bases lay between the germline ends. CDR1 is SEHNR and CDR2 is FQNEAQ in the germline V gene (reference sequence). The CDR3 is made up of 14 amino acids. The CDR3 here is CASSSRVSGNTIYF. The CDR3 coding sequence is TGTGCCAGCAGCTCCCGGGTCTCTGGAAACACCATATATTTT.

The rearrangement uses TRBV3-1 (or the pseudogene TRBV3-2) and TRBJ1-5; the D gene is possibly TRBD1 (5 bases). This CDR3 comprises 17 residues. The V gene lost 0 bases and the J gene lost 7 bases, with 19 bases spanning the gap. Germline CDR1 reads LGHDT; CDR2 reads YNNKEL (reference sequence). The CDR3 protein is CASSQDQWRRGMQPQHF. As DNA, the CDR3 is TGTGCCAGCAGCCAAGATCAGTGGAGAAGGGGCATGCAGCCCCAGCATTTT.

This clone was detected only once. The genes are TRBV18 and TRBJ1-1, with 9 bases that match TRBD1. The CDR3 has 16 amino acids. Trimming removed 4 bases from V and 4 bases from J; junction bases left unmatched: 10. In germline, CDR1 is KGHSH, CDR2 LQKENI. The CDR3 DNA is TGTGCCAGCTCACTCGATACAGGGGGCCCTCTCACTGAAGCTTTCTTT. This translates into CASSLDTGGPLTEAFF. Full variable domain (missing parts from reference TRBV18 and TRBJ1-1): NAGVMQNPRHLVRRRGQEARLRCSPMKGHSHVYWYRQLPEEGLKFMVYLQKENIIDESGMPKERFSAEFPKEGPSILRIQQVVRGDSAAYFCASSLDTGGPLTEAFFGQGTRLTVV.

This clone was counted between two and nine times. The J gene is TRBJ1-2, the V gene TRBV14; 11 nucleotides match TRBD1. This CDR3 is 14 amino acids long. After removal of 5 bases from V and 8 bases from J, the junction contained 7 bases not matched to a gene. CDR1 is SGHDN, CDR2 FVKESK, per germline. The CDR3 reads CASSFRTGGRGYTF. In nucleotides, the CDR3 is TGTGCCAGCAGCTTCCGGACAGGGGGCCGGGGCTACACCTTC.

CDR3 nucleotide sequence: TGTGCCAGCAGCCGTGGAAGGGGAAGCTCCTACAATGAGCAGTTCTTC. Encoded protein: CASSRGRGSSYNEQFF. The chain couples TRBV5-4 to TRBJ2-1; tentative D call: TRBD1 (5 bases). V dropped 4 bases and J dropped 0 bases, with 14 bases sitting between them. CDR1 and CDR2 from the germline V gene are SGHNT and YYREEE (reference sequence). This CDR3 comprises 16 residues.

DNA of the CDR3: TGTGCCACCCGGGGAGCAGGCGGACGGACTGAAGCTTTCTTT. Translation gives CATRGAGGRTEAFF. This chain uses TRBV19 with TRBJ1-1; D ambiguous. Germline-derived CDR1 and CDR2 are LNHDA and SQIVND (reference sequence). This CDR3 is 14 amino acids long. The V and J ends lost 10 bases and 5 bases respectively, with 20 bases between them.

The chain links TRBV5-1 to TRBJ2-1, with D possibly TRBD2 on 5 matching bases. The V gene lost 3 bases and the J gene lost 3 bases, with 13 bases spanning the gap. This CDR3 is 15 amino acids long. Germline V lookup: CDR1 SGHRS, CDR2 YFSETQ. This CDR3 reads CASSWLGEGYNEQFF. DNA of the CDR3: TGCGCCAGCAGCTGGTTGGGAGAGGGCTACAATGAGCAGTTCTTC.

The V call is TRBV6-5, the J call TRBJ2-1; D is possibly TRBD1 (5 bases). CDR1 MNHEY and CDR2 SVGAGI come from the germline V gene. Trimming cost V 1 base and J 7 bases, with 8 bases left between them. CDR3 length equals 13 residues. This CDR3 reads CASSYLGQNEQFF. CDR3 DNA sequence: TGTGCCAGCAGTTACTTAGGACAAAATGAGCAGTTCTTC.

The genes are TRBV3-1 (or the pseudogene TRBV3-2) and TRBJ1-5, with TRBD1 matching over 7 bases. Trimming removed 1 base from V and 2 bases from J; junction bases left unmatched: 5. Germline-derived CDR1 and CDR2 are LGHDT and YNNKEL (reference sequence). This CDR3 contains 16 residues. The CDR3 region has the DNA TGTGCCAGCAGCCAAGCCCAGGGGGTCGGCAATCAGCCCCAGCATTTT. Residues: CASSQAQGVGNQPQHF.

The CDR3 sequence: CASSLGSGGANEQFF. CDR3 sequence (DNA): TGTGCCAGCAGCTTAGGTAGCGGGGGGGCCAATGAGCAGTTCTTC. The chain couples TRBV7-3 to TRBJ2-1; 11 nucleotides line up with TRBD2. CDR3 length: 15 amino acids. Germline V gives CDR1 SGHTA, CDR2 FQGTGA. V trimming: 2 bases; J trimming: 6 bases; junction bases outside the gene matches: 3.

The chain uses TRBV3-1 (or the pseudogene TRBV3-2) and TRBJ1-6; no clear D. The CDR3 consists of 18 residues. The germline V gene encodes CDR1 LGHDT and CDR2 YNNKEL (reference sequence). V lost 1 base, J lost 0 bases, and 13 bases lay in between. The DNA for the CDR3 is TGTGCCAGCAGCCAAGGAGGACTTCGTAGCTCCTATAATTCACCCCTCCACTTT. It specifies CASSQGGLRSSYNSPLHF.

The rearrangement joins TRBV29-1 to TRBJ2-1; TRBD2 aligns across 12 bases. The CDR3 is 17 residues long. Per germline, CDR1 SQVTM and CDR2 ANQGSEA. J lost 1 base, V lost 7 bases, and 11 bases had no gene match. The CDR3 coding sequence is TGCAGCGAACTCGCTCTACTAGCGGGGGGTTCCTACAATGAGCAGTTCTTC. Translated, it gives CSELALLAGGSYNEQFF.

V gene TRBV28 combines with J gene TRBJ1-5; the D is unclear. The CDR3 loop spans 15 amino acids. V lost 3 bases to trimming and J lost 2 bases, with 11 bases between them. Germline lookup yields CDR1 MDHEN and CDR2 SYDVKM. CDR3 nucleotide sequence: TGTGCCAGCAGTTTCGCCACGCGGGGCAATCAGCCCCAGCATTTT. This codes for CASSFATRGNQPQHF.